Included here is one T cell receptor (beta chain) sequence, with context. Its antigen is still unknown. No qualities accompany the bases; no much larger clone lies one base away. The cohort comprised some 700 healthy bone marrow donors. At the time of sampling, all cohort members were nominally healthy, though unrecorded immune exposures were likely present. The donor was CMV seropositive and was included in the group of almost 300 seropositive cohort members. A peripheral blood sample was collected from each donor, and TCR beta sequencing was performed on peripheral blood mononuclear cells. Genomic DNA extraction from the blood cell samples was performed with the Qiagen DNeasy Blood Extraction Kit. Library preparation used the immunoSEQ multiplex PCR assay. For the multiplex PCR, a mixture combining 60 forward primers for TCR Vbeta segments and 13 reverse primers for TCR Jbeta segments was used. The CDR3 region of rearranged TCR beta genes was amplified from genomic DNA with a multiplex PCR assay. Amplified TCR beta libraries were sequenced as 87-base-pair reads on the Illumina HiSeq System. In the paper's pipeline: In a later analysis, approximately 74 million unique TCR beta chains were counted across the 666 repertoires, and roughly 11 million of these chains were shared by at least two donors. To remove PCR and sequencing errors, raw reads were error-corrected and collapsed into unique sequences using a nearest-neighbor algorithm that merged closely related sequences. CDR3 sequences were aligned to IMGT reference sequences to assign V, D and J gene segments. For a sequence to be retained, at least a six-nucleotide match to both a V gene segment and a J gene segment was required. Rearrangements were classified as productive when the CDR3 lacked stop codons and remained in frame with V and J, and all other rearrangements were classified as non-productive. Following IMGT convention, CDR3 was defined as the stretch from the second conserved V-encoded cysteine to the conserved J-encoded phenylalanine. In an earlier analysis of more than 550 of the donors, sequences lacking an unambiguous match to a single V gene segment were excluded. An earlier analysis of a few hundred of the donors classified V segments as functional when productive rearrangements were above 56.7% and as segregating when the standard deviation between donors was above 5%. A statistical classification framework was built to diagnose cytomegalovirus status from the catalog of TCR beta chain sequences. A later analysis assigned V and J genes by comparing TCR nucleotide sequences with IMGT/GENE-DB human TR gene sequences. Using the TCRdist pipeline, a later analysis assigned CDR3 sequences along with most-parsimonious VDJ recombination scenarios. In a later analysis, each TCR beta chain was defined by its CDR3 amino acid sequence together with its V-gene family, and reads lacking a unique V-gene family were excluded. To address suspected cross-contamination and a sequencing artifact, a later analysis removed over 500 highly shared, low-generation-probability nucleotide sequences. For each public chain, a later analysis derived a clonal expansion index from normalized ranks of inferred template counts within each repertoire. In a later analysis, generation probabilities were computed using a VDJ recombination model fitted to out-of-frame rearrangements, and the results were checked against IGoR. Hypergeometric tests were used in a later analysis to score TCR-TCR, TCR-HLA and TCR-CMV co-occurrence, with a repertoire-size bias correction applied to the TCR pairs. To estimate false discovery rates, a later analysis permuted the HLA or CMV assignments 20 times. In a later analysis, co-occurring TCRs were grouped using DBSCAN, and TCRdist sequence similarity was added for clustering within HLA-allele-positive subsets. Repertoires with fewer than 30,000 or more than 120,000 public chains were left out of co-occurrence clustering, as were five repertoires with anomalous nucleotide sharing. TCRdb stores this immuneACCESS table with in-frame sequences only. Part of the clones is absent; in the studies checked, under half of the shortfall reflects unresolved V genes, and no reason is known for the rest. That table supplies the V and J calls and clone size; D and trimming were determined from the DNA. A total of more than 100,000 clones appear in this sample, over 65% of them only once. The top ten clonotypes cover less than 4% of the sample.

This sample was taken from a study of cytomegalovirus exposure and HLA in healthy donors (dated by TCRdb to about 2017). Context from the whole study: An earlier analysis of roughly 630 of the donors reported approximately 300 Gb of sequence data and 117 million unique TCR beta sequences from some 180 million T cells. Genome-wide SNP genotypes for about 65% of the roughly 670 donors were used in a later genetic analysis, which treated that subset as a discovery cohort. Because of strong linkage in the cohort, roughly 5 DR-DQ haplotypes were treated as single units for association and clustering. Typing coverage differed by locus: A, B, C, DRB1 and DQB1 were typed in about 629-630 donors, DQA1 in 500 to 550, DPA1 in around 580, and DPB1 in just under 480. Rather than using new phenotypic data, the later analysis identified candidate immune exposures from TCR beta sequences and from how often those sequences occurred across donors. Among some 410 genotyped donors of the cohort, an average of around 240,000 unique TCR beta nucleotide sequences were sequenced per donor, 15% to 20% of them non-productive. High-throughput TCR immunosequencing, statistical association of individual TCRs with disease status, and machine learning were combined to predict cytomegalovirus infection status. The study used immunosequencing to profile the T cell repertoires of approximately 690 subjects and linked those repertoires to cytomegalovirus serostatus. Of the roughly 400 genotyped donors, 65% to 90% fell in the genetic ancestry cluster associated with self-reported Caucasian donors. HLA typing included class I and class II loci at four-digit resolution. Every discovery cohort repertoire had been produced on one sequencing platform. An early release that covered roughly 600 HLA-typed donors contained about 300 gigabases of sequencing data and 80 million or so unique TCR sequences. An earlier analysis of roughly 600 of the donors used high-throughput TCR beta sequencing to judge whether each TCR beta V gene segment behaved as functional or pseudogenic. The study aimed to test whether cataloging public T cell receptors could reveal signatures of past pathogen exposure. Donor age, sex, ethnicity and CMV serostatus were compiled alongside the repertoire data. In a later analysis, previously published TCR beta repertoires from more than 500 donors were re-analyzed and high-resolution HLA genotyping was added so that TCR occurrence patterns could be studied. A separate validation cohort of roughly 130 different subjects was used in addition to the roughly 720-subject first cohort.

Results the study describes overall, beyond this receptor: Correlated functional status among segregating V segments might reflect linkage disequilibrium, but an unknown experimental factor could not be ruled out. The cohort was sequenced for TCR beta chains only, and without alpha or paired-chain data the features that could be detected were limited. A later analysis found that TCR association rates varied across HLA loci, with DRB1 alleles showing the most associated TCRs and HLA-C alleles the fewest. Assigning TCR associations to individual alleles was difficult when HLA alleles, especially DR and DQ, strongly co-occurred. Most TCR sequences were observed very rarely across donors, whereas some public TCRs were present in many individuals. A further reported finding was that TCR beta sequences accurately predicted the HLA-A and HLA-B alleles for most subjects in the first cohort. The classifier was reported to diagnose cytomegalovirus status with high specificity and sensitivity in both the original and validation cohorts. In a later analysis, HLA-associated TCR beta chains were found to be more clonally expanded and to have lower generation probabilities than equally common non-associated chains. In a later analysis, most CMV-associated TCR beta chains were found to appear HLA-restricted, with HLA associations seemingly driven largely by CMV exposure. Compared with the roughly 670-donor mean, donors in an Asian-associated ancestry cluster had fewer N-insertions in productive TCRs, according to a later genetic analysis. The authors suggested that the approach could potentially be extended to other disease states and immunological phenotypes. Several of the top co-occurrence clusters appeared to be linked to parvovirus B19, influenza, CMV and Epstein-Barr virus, according to a later analysis. Because HLA typing was unavailable for some donors at each locus, only the typed subset was used in association tests. Broadly in line with IMGT annotations, most TCR beta V segments showed up in productive rearrangements about 87% or about 30% of the time in an earlier analysis of several hundred of the donors. Roughly uniform sequencing depth across donors was assumed in presence/absence analyses, although this assumption may not hold. The 87-base-pair reads could not distinguish some IMGT-functional V segments, including TRBV6-2 and TRBV6-3, so those segments were excluded. A later analysis associated 17,000 or so TCR beta sequences with specific HLA alleles at a false discovery rate of 0.05. In vitro tests confirmed that a few of the cytomegalovirus-associated TCR beta chains recognize cytomegalovirus antigens. The study listed approximately 150 TCR beta chains as associated with cytomegalovirus. A later genetic analysis associated a missense DCLRE1C variant with V-gene and J-gene trimming of TCR beta chains, and an independent cohort replicated the association. Immune exposure information for the cohort was limited to CMV serostatus. A cluster of highly shared sequence variants was judged likely to represent a technical artifact of the sequencing pipeline. The earlier analysis of about 600 of the donors excluded approximately 15 rarely observed V segments, including chromosome 9 orphons, because counts were too low.

The CDR3 runs 14 amino acids, cysteine and phenylalanine included. CDR3 DNA only is kept here, 42 bases in frame from base 1. V and J lose 4 bases and 7 bases, and a span of 16 bases separates them. Based on the germline V gene, the CDR1 and CDR2 sequences are SNHLY and FYNNEI. The source material was PBMCs. The source is a woman aged 25 to 45 in good health and CMV-seropositive. This receptor chain uses TRBV2 and TRBJ1-2; a tentative D call is TRBD1 (5 bases match). The CDR3 here reads CASSGRGRVAGYTF. The DNA sequence is TGTGCCAGCAGTGGGAGGGGCAGGGTAGCTGGCTACACCTTC.